Following are 21 T cell receptor beta chains from one sample sequenced in a study of OX40 agonist ivuxolimab in advanced cancers. TCRdb's copy holds only in-frame clones and misses some; the assay was immunoSEQ multiplex PCR. This table holds around 80,000 clones, approximately 91% found once. The sample consisted of CD4+ or CD8+ T cells sorted from blood, taken in a trial of the OX40 agonist ivuxolimab. These receptor sequences come from an adult with an advanced solid tumor such as melanoma, head and neck, liver or kidney cancer.

CDR3 amino acids: CASSPRDRGSYEQYF. CDR3 nucleotides: TGCGCCAGCAGCCCCCGGGACAGGGGATCCTACGAGCAGTACTTC. This chain joins TRBV5-1 and TRBJ2-7; the match to TRBD1 covers 10 bases. The V segment lost 4 bases and the J segment 1 base; nucleotides outside the gene matches: 5. From germline, CDR1 is SGHRS and CDR2 YFSETQ. The CDR3 runs 15 residues.

The V and J genes are TRBV12-5 and TRBJ2-7, with 10 nucleotides matching TRBD1. Per germline, CDR1 LGHNT and CDR2 FRNRAP. The CDR3 has 16 amino acids. Trimming cost V 5 bases and J 4 bases; bases outside gene matches: 11. CDR3 DNA: TGTGCTAGTGGTCCCCTTACGGGACAGGGGTCTTACGAGCAGTACTTC. Translated, it gives CASGPLTGQGSYEQYF. Drawing the rest from reference TRBV12-5 and TRBJ2-7, the complete variable domain is DARVTQTPRHKVTEMGQEVTMRCQPILGHNTVFWYRQTMMQGLELLAYFRNRAPLDDSGMPKDRFSAEMPDATLATLKIQPSEPRDSAVYFCASGPLTGQGSYEQYFGPGTRLTVT.

V gene TRBV29-1 combines with J gene TRBJ1-2; D may be TRBD1 (5 bases). The CDR3 consists of 12 residues. Germline V gene sequence: CDR1 SQVTM, CDR2 ANQGSEA. The germline V and J ends were trimmed by 2 bases and 3 bases, with 7 bases remaining between them. CDR3 residues: CSVEQGDYGYTF. The CDR3 nucleotides are TGCAGCGTTGAACAGGGCGACTATGGCTACACCTTC.

This clone was recorded once. The DNA for the CDR3 is TGCGCCAGCAGGGACACTTACACCGGGGAGCTGTTTTTT. Residues: CASRDTYTGELFF. The chain has TRBV10-1 and TRBJ2-2; D perhaps matches TRBD1 (5 bases). The CDR3 is made up of 13 amino acids. In germline, CDR1 is WNHNN, CDR2 SYGVQD (reference sequence). V lost 6 bases, J lost 3 bases, and 8 bases lay in between.

The chain combines TRBV15 with TRBJ2-4, with D maybe TRBD2 (5 bases). The germline gives CDR1 LNHNV, CDR2 YYDKDF (reference sequence). This CDR3 has 17 amino acids. The germline V and J ends were trimmed by 0 bases and 5 bases, with 17 bases remaining between them. The CDR3 loop reads CATSREAIGSGQNIQYF. As DNA, the CDR3 is TGTGCCACCAGCAGAGAGGCGATCGGCAGCGGCCAAAACATTCAGTACTTC.

The chain joins TRBV11-2 to TRBJ2-5; D unclear. V lost 5 bases and J 2 bases, leaving 9 bases between the germline ends. Looked up from germline, CDR1 is SGHAT and CDR2 is FQNNGV. CDR3 length: 13 residues. The chain's CDR3 is CASSRGIQETQYF. The CDR3 DNA sequence: TGTGCCAGCAGCCGTGGAATACAAGAGACCCAGTACTTC. Looking up the rest from reference TRBV11-2 and TRBJ2-5 gives the full variable domain: EAGVAQSPRYKIIEKRQSVAFWCNPISGHATLYWYQQILGQGPKLLIQFQNNGVVDDSQLPKDRFSAERLKGVDSTLKIQPAKLEDSAVYLCASSRGIQETQYFGPGTRLLVL.

This clone was seen just once. The chain links TRBV5-4 to TRBJ1-1; 7 nucleotides align to TRBD1. This CDR3 comprises 14 residues. After removal of 4 bases from V and 4 bases from J, the junction contained 7 bases not matched to a gene. The germline V gene has CDR1 SGHNT and CDR2 YYREEE (reference sequence). CDR3 loop: CASSTGQDVTEAFF. CDR3 DNA: TGTGCCAGCAGCACTGGACAGGACGTCACTGAAGCTTTCTTT.

V gene TRBV5-6 combines with J gene TRBJ1-2, with TRBD1 as a possible D gene (6 bases). Trimming stripped 0 bases from V and 8 bases from J, with 14 bases between. The CDR3 is made up of 14 amino acids. The germline gives CDR1 SGHDT, CDR2 YYEEEE. CDR3 bases: TGTGCCAGCAGCTTGGACCTCACCGGGACAGGCTACACCTTC. Its protein product is CASSLDLTGTGYTF.

The V gene is TRBV30, the J gene TRBJ2-5, with 8 bases lining up with TRBD2. V trimming: 0 bases; J trimming: 5 bases; junction bases outside the gene matches: 11. The V gene's germline CDR1 is GTSNPN and CDR2 SVGIG (reference sequence). This CDR3 has 16 residues. The CDR3 DNA sequence: TGTGCCTGGAGTGTACTTTACGCGGGAGGCGGGGAGACCCAGTACTTC. This sequence encodes CAWSVLYAGGGETQYF.

The chain uses TRBV18 and TRBJ1-2, with TRBD1 identical over 7 bases. V dropped 1 base and J dropped 10; count of bases not matched to a gene: 6. The germline gives CDR1 KGHSH, CDR2 LQKENI. The CDR3 spans 13 residues. CDR3 amino acids: CASSPQGASYYTF. The CDR3, as DNA: TGTGCCAGCTCACCACAGGGGGCTTCGTACTACACCTTC.

This sequence joins TRBV6-1 and TRBJ1-2; D is uncertain. The CDR3 spans 13 residues. CDR1 and CDR2 from the germline V gene are MNHNS and SASEGT. The V end was cut by 3 bases, the J end by 3 bases, with 8 bases between. CDR3: CASSEGRDYGYTF. CDR3 nucleotide sequence: TGTGCCAGCAGTGAGGGCCGGGACTATGGCTACACCTTC.

This clone was observed once. The chain employs TRBV13 and TRBJ1-6; D not certain. Germline values: CDR1 PRHDT, CDR2 FYEKMQ (reference sequence). This CDR3 has 16 amino acids. The germline V and J ends were trimmed by 0 bases and 4 bases, with 10 bases remaining between them. The DNA for the CDR3 is TGTGCCAGCAGCTTAGGCCCTAAACCTTATAATTCACCCCTCCACTTT. This translates into CASSLGPKPYNSPLHF.

As to this clone: Other DNA sequences in the sample encode the same CDR3. The V gene is TRBV4-2, the J gene TRBJ2-2, with 11 nucleotides matching TRBD2. In germline, CDR1 is LGHNA, CDR2 YNFKEQ. J lost 1 base, V lost 3 bases, and 10 bases had no gene match. The CDR3 extends over 19 amino acids. CDR3 protein: CASSQEASLAGVNTGELFF. The CDR3 nucleotides read TGTGCCAGCAGCCAGGAAGCGTCACTAGCGGGGGTGAACACCGGGGAGCTGTTTTTT.

This chain links TRBV29-1 with TRBJ2-1; TRBD2 agrees at 12 bases. J gave up 12 bases and V 6 bases, and 15 bases lay outside the gene matches. The CDR3 spans 15 residues. Germline assignment: CDR1 SQVTM and CDR2 ANQGSEA. CDR3 nucleotide sequence: TGCAGCGTGCCTAAGACTAGCGGGAGCCTAAAGGGGCAGTTCTTC. Translated: CSVPKTSGSLKGQFF.

As for this clone: Within the sample, other DNA sequences also encode this same CDR3. The gene calls are TRBV18 and TRBJ1-1, with 8 positions matching TRBD1. CDR3 size: 14 residues. Unmatched junction bases numbered 3, after V lost 6 bases and J lost 0 bases. The germline V gene has CDR1 KGHSH and CDR2 LQKENI. The CDR3 loop reads CASSRDRMNTEAFF. The CDR3 DNA sequence: TGTGCCAGCTCCCGGGACAGGATGAACACTGAAGCTTTCTTT.

The chain joins TRBV29-1 to TRBJ1-1; no clear D. Deletions cut 7 bases from V and 3 bases from J, with 9 bases between. The CDR3 sequence is 11 residues long. In germline, CDR1 is SQVTM, CDR2 ANQGSEA. The CDR3 region is CSGLEHTEAFF. As DNA, the CDR3 is TGCAGCGGTTTAGAACACACTGAAGCTTTCTTT.

CDR3 loop: CASSAFGTGELFF. The CDR3 nucleotides are TGTGCCAGCAGCGCCTTTGGCACCGGGGAGCTGTTTTTT. The gene calls are TRBV7-3 and TRBJ2-2; D is unclear. Germline V gives CDR1 SGHTA, CDR2 FQGTGA. There are 13 residues in the CDR3. Trimming took 5 bases from V and 4 from J, leaving 8 bases between them.

This clone was counted a single time. The J gene is TRBJ1-2, the V gene TRBV6-1; tentative D call: TRBD1 (6 bases). Germline V CDR1 and CDR2: MNHNS, SASEGT. CDR3 length: 15 amino acids. Trimming took off 2 bases at V and 4 bases at J, with 14 bases between the two ends. CDR3 amino acids: CASSETGGVGYGYTF. The CDR3 nucleotides read TGTGCCAGCAGTGAAACTGGGGGCGTAGGCTATGGCTACACCTTC.

The chain employs TRBV20-1 and TRBJ1-1; D gene unclear. The germline gives CDR1 DFQATT, CDR2 SNEGSKA (reference sequence). This CDR3 has 11 residues. The CDR3 DNA sequence: TGCAGGGTTGGACGGGACACTGAAGCTTTCTTT. It translates to CRVGRDTEAFF.

The chain is built from TRBV30 and TRBJ2-7; D is unresolved. Trimming removed 0 bases from V and 1 base from J, with 7 bases in between. Germline lookup yields CDR1 GTSNPN and CDR2 SVGIG (reference sequence). There are 13 residues in the CDR3. The CDR3 protein is CAWSVRRSYEQYF. In DNA form, the CDR3 reads TGTGCCTGGAGTGTAAGGAGATCCTACGAGCAGTACTTC.

The chain employs TRBV5-1 and TRBJ1-2; D gene ambiguous. Germline CDR1 reads SGHRS; CDR2 reads YFSETQ. The CDR3 is made up of 16 amino acids. Between the trimmed V and J ends, which lost 4 bases and 4 bases, there was a span of 20 bases. The CDR3 nucleotides read TGCGCCAGCAGCCCCACGGGTAGTACCGAATCCTATGGCTACACCTTC. The encoded protein is CASSPTGSTESYGYTF.